This is a list of T cell receptor beta chains from one sample in a study of control samples from healthy donors and cancer patients. TCRdb keeps only in-frame clones here, not all; method: immunoSEQ multiplex PCR. The data hold roughly 95,000 clones, with around nine tenths observed a single time. The sequenced sample was blood. These TCRs come from a human donor in good health. The donor label of this sample is uncertain. CDR3s include the opening cysteine and the closing phenylalanine or tryptophan. Fields, in order: clone size, D gene, V gene, J gene, CDR3 DNA, CDR3 protein. A D gene is named only where the DNA matches it firmly. For some rows the clone size is stated as once, few or many, or as a class when expanded; others skip it.

abundance: -; d_gene: -; v_gene: TRBV2; j_gene: TRBJ1-1; CDR3nt: TGTGCCAGCCTGCAGGAATGGCACACTGAAGCTTTCTTT; CDR3aa: CASLQEWHTEAFF
abundance: few; d_gene: TRBD1; v_gene: TRBV6-1; j_gene: TRBJ1-1; CDR3nt: TGTGCCAGCAGTGAGGGACAGGAGAACACTGAAGCTTTCTTT; CDR3aa: CASSEGQENTEAFF
abundance: -; d_gene: -; v_gene: TRBV19; j_gene: TRBJ2-5; CDR3nt: TGTGCCAGTAGTATGGGGGAGACCCAGTACTTC; CDR3aa: CASSMGETQYF
abundance: -; d_gene: -; v_gene: TRBV28; j_gene: TRBJ1-5; CDR3nt: TGTGCCAGCAGTTTCCTAGGGGGGACGGATCAGCCCCAGCATTTT; CDR3aa: CASSFLGGTDQPQHF
abundance: once; d_gene: TRBD1; v_gene: TRBV6-5; j_gene: TRBJ1-1; CDR3nt: TGTGCCAGCAGCAGACAGGGGGCTCGGAACACTGAAGCTTTCTTT; CDR3aa: CASSRQGARNTEAFF
abundance: -; d_gene: -; v_gene: TRBV6-5; j_gene: TRBJ2-6; CDR3nt: TGTGCCAGCAGACCTACAGGGACCGGGGCCAACGTCCTGACTTTC; CDR3aa: CASRPTGTGANVLTF
abundance: -; d_gene: -; v_gene: TRBV10-3; j_gene: TRBJ1-4; CDR3nt: TGTGCCATCGGATCGGGGGGATCGGGTAATGAAAAACTGTTTTTT; CDR3aa: CAIGSGGSGNEKLFF
abundance: -; d_gene: TRBD1; v_gene: TRBV11-2; j_gene: TRBJ2-3; CDR3nt: TGTGCCAGCAGCTCCGGACAGGGAGGTTTGCCAGATACGCAGTATTTT; CDR3aa: CASSSGQGGLPDTQYF
abundance: -; d_gene: -; v_gene: TRBV2; j_gene: TRBJ2-3; CDR3nt: TGTGCCAGCCCTACCCGAGGAGGGGGCGAAGATACGCAGTATTTT; CDR3aa: CASPTRGGGEDTQYF
abundance: -; d_gene: TRBD1; v_gene: TRBV10-3; j_gene: TRBJ2-1; CDR3nt: TGTGCCATCAGTGAGTTAGGGACAGGGAAATACAATGAGCAGTTCTTC; CDR3aa: CAISELGTGKYNEQFF
abundance: -; d_gene: TRBD1; v_gene: TRBV6-5; j_gene: TRBJ1-6; CDR3nt: TGTGCCAGCGACCAGGACAGGGGGTCGAGGTCACCCCTCCACTTT; CDR3aa: CASDQDRGSRSPLHF
abundance: few; d_gene: -; v_gene: TRBV5-1; j_gene: TRBJ1-1; CDR3nt: TGCGCCAGCAGCTTGACCGATATGAACACTGAAGCTTTCTTT; CDR3aa: CASSLTDMNTEAFF
abundance: -; d_gene: TRBD2; v_gene: TRBV7-6; j_gene: TRBJ2-1; CDR3nt: TGTGCCAGCAGCCCAACCGCGGGGGGGCTATCCAATGAGCAGTTCTTC; CDR3aa: CASSPTAGGLSNEQFF
abundance: -; d_gene: -; v_gene: TRBV6-1; j_gene: TRBJ1-1; CDR3nt: TGTGCCAGCAGTGAGTTCAGGGACACTGAAGCTTTCTTT; CDR3aa: CASSEFRDTEAFF
abundance: once; d_gene: -; v_gene: TRBV5-5; j_gene: TRBJ2-1; CDR3nt: TGTGCCAGCAGCTTGGGGGTGGGGGGCTACAATGAGCAGTTCTTC; CDR3aa: CASSLGVGGYNEQFF
abundance: once; d_gene: TRBD2; v_gene: TRBV2; j_gene: TRBJ2-7; CDR3nt: TGTGCCAGCATCGGACGGGAGGGATTTGGCGAGCAGTACTTC; CDR3aa: CASIGREGFGEQYF
abundance: -; d_gene: -; v_gene: TRBV6-1; j_gene: TRBJ1-2; CDR3nt: TGTGCCAGCAGTGAAGCGACAGCTGCTAACTATGGCTACACCTTC; CDR3aa: CASSEATAANYGYTF
abundance: few; d_gene: TRBD1; v_gene: TRBV10-2; j_gene: TRBJ1-3; CDR3nt: TGCGCCAGCAGCCAACAGGGGGGAGCTGGAAACACCATATATTTT; CDR3aa: CASSQQGGAGNTIYF
abundance: -; d_gene: -; v_gene: TRBV7-6; j_gene: TRBJ1-2; CDR3nt: TGTGCCAGCAGCCCCGAGACCCCTAGGACAGTCTCTAATTTCTTGAGTGGCTACACCTTC; CDR3aa: CASSPETPRTVSNFLSGYTF
abundance: -; d_gene: -; v_gene: TRBV2; j_gene: TRBJ2-3; CDR3nt: TGTGCCAGCAGTGTTATAGGGGATACGCAGTATTTT; CDR3aa: CASSVIGDTQYF
abundance: -; d_gene: -; v_gene: TRBV5-1; j_gene: TRBJ2-2; CDR3nt: TGCGCCAGCAGCTTCGACCAATCCAGGGCCACCGGGGAGCTGTTTTTT; CDR3aa: CASSFDQSRATGELFF
abundance: -; d_gene: TRBD1; v_gene: TRBV4-3; j_gene: TRBJ1-2; CDR3nt: TGCGCCAGCAGCCAAGATCGGACAGGGGGAAATGGCTACACCTTC; CDR3aa: CASSQDRTGGNGYTF
abundance: -; d_gene: TRBD2; v_gene: TRBV3-1/TRBV3-2; j_gene: TRBJ2-5; CDR3nt: TGTGCCAGCAGCCAAGGGACTAGCGGGTACCAAGAGACCCAGTACTTC; CDR3aa: CASSQGTSGYQETQYF
abundance: -; d_gene: TRBD2; v_gene: TRBV10-3; j_gene: TRBJ2-3; CDR3nt: TGTGCCATCAGTGAGTCTAGCGGGGCGATTGTGGATACGCAGTATTTT; CDR3aa: CAISESSGAIVDTQYF
abundance: -; d_gene: -; v_gene: TRBV25-1; j_gene: TRBJ1-3; CDR3nt: TGTGCCAGCTCTACAGACGGGGACACCATATATTTT; CDR3aa: CASSTDGDTIYF
abundance: -; d_gene: -; v_gene: TRBV11-3; j_gene: TRBJ2-3; CDR3nt: TGTGCCAGCAGGGGGAGGGGGGCCAGCACAGATACGCAGTATTTT; CDR3aa: CASRGRGASTDTQYF
abundance: -; d_gene: TRBD1; v_gene: TRBV14; j_gene: TRBJ1-1; CDR3nt: TGTGCCAGCAGCCACCGGACAGGGGCGGGTGAAGCTTTCTTT; CDR3aa: CASSHRTGAGEAFF
abundance: -; d_gene: -; v_gene: TRBV29-1; j_gene: TRBJ1-1; CDR3nt: TGCAGCACCCTACAGGACACTGAAGCTTTCTTT; CDR3aa: CSTLQDTEAFF
abundance: -; d_gene: -; v_gene: TRBV3-1/TRBV3-2; j_gene: TRBJ2-3; CDR3nt: TGTGCCAGCAGCCAAGATCGTGCGGGGACACCCACTTCAGATACGCAGTATTTT; CDR3aa: CASSQDRAGTPTSDTQYF
abundance: -; d_gene: -; v_gene: TRBV29-1; j_gene: TRBJ2-7; CDR3nt: TGCAGCGGAATGGACGGGGGGCAGTACGAGCAGTACTTC; CDR3aa: CSGMDGGQYEQYF
abundance: -; d_gene: -; v_gene: TRBV12-2; j_gene: TRBJ1-3; CDR3nt: TGTGCAAGTCGCTTAGCCTTTGAAGTTGGACAGGGTGGAAACACCATATATTTT; CDR3aa: CASRLAFEVGQGGNTIYF
abundance: -; d_gene: -; v_gene: TRBV28; j_gene: TRBJ2-6; CDR3nt: TGTGCCAGCTCGTCGAACACAGCTGGGGCCAACGTCCTGACTTTC; CDR3aa: CASSSNTAGANVLTF
abundance: -; d_gene: TRBD1; v_gene: TRBV4-3; j_gene: TRBJ2-1; CDR3nt: TGCGCCAGCAGCCAACAGGGACAGTCCTTCAATGAGCAGTTCTTC; CDR3aa: CASSQQGQSFNEQFF
abundance: once; d_gene: -; v_gene: TRBV11-3; j_gene: TRBJ2-1; CDR3nt: TGTGCCAGCAGCTTAGGGGAACTCAATGAGCAGTTCTTC; CDR3aa: CASSLGELNEQFF
abundance: -; d_gene: -; v_gene: TRBV5-5; j_gene: TRBJ1-1; CDR3nt: TGTGCCAGCTATGATATGAACACTGAAGCTTTCTTT; CDR3aa: CASYDMNTEAFF
abundance: -; d_gene: -; v_gene: TRBV21-1; j_gene: TRBJ2-1; CDR3nt: TGTGCCAGCAACCCCCCCGTGGGGGGCGATAAGGAGGATTACAATGAGCAGTTCTTC; CDR3aa: CASNPPVGGDKEDYNEQFF
abundance: -; d_gene: -; v_gene: TRBV5-5; j_gene: TRBJ2-5; CDR3nt: TGTGCCAGCAGCTTGGATAGCGGCCCTGAGACCCAGTACTTC; CDR3aa: CASSLDSGPETQYF